The present TCR beta chain was sequenced within a study of T cells in localized non-small cell lung cancer. Study outcomes and limitations: Longer overall survival associated with higher blood T cell density; shorter survival with higher adjacent-lung clonality. Appearance in adjacent lung was seen for a median 57 of the top 100 tumor clones. Clonality peaked in uninvolved adjacent lung rather than tumor. Without multi-region sequencing, intratumor heterogeneity could not be excluded.

The CDR3 loop spans 13 amino acids. Germline loops: CDR1 SGDLS, CDR2 YYNGEE. Trimming removed 4 bases at V and 6 bases at J, with 14 bases between. This table comes from immunoSEQ multiplex PCR, and its TCRdb copy is limited to in-frame clones, with some not included. Altogether some 28,000 clones are present, approximately 90% being singletons, with the ten largest covering around 6.8%. Note on this clone: Its specificity is unknown.

The chain employs TRBV9 and TRBJ2-7; D is undetermined. The input for sequencing was peripheral blood, taken before any cancer treatment. This sequence was found in a male donor at least 60 years old with stage I lung adenocarcinoma. In DNA form, the CDR3 reads TGTGCCAGCAGCCCCCGCCCGAACGGCGAGCAGTACTTC. It translates to CASSPRPNGEQYF.